Only one count was recorded for the clone carrying this T cell receptor (beta chain). This may be a read error: a much more frequent sequence differs by one nucleotide. Noted time point: persistent/refractory GD, antithyroid drugs over 5 years with positive TRAb. The TCR library used RNA extracted from PBMCs. All patients originated from an endocrinology department located in Xi'an, China. The data derive from a study of regulatory T cells in long-lasting Graves disease. Germline loops: CDR1 MDHEN, CDR2 SYDVKM. Trimming took 8 bases from V and 5 from J, leaving 13 bases between them. CDR3 length: 12 amino acids. iRepertoire HTBI primers and Arm-PCR of CDR3 regions built TCR beta libraries. TCRdb re-analysed the multiplex PCR reads in MiXCR, keeping a single row per CDR3 protein. The profile shows 400,000 to 600,000 distinct CDR3 sequences, roughly 21% of them singletons.

The gene calls are TRBV28 and TRBJ2-7; D gene uncertain. This sequence was found in a female donor with Graves disease. Sequences were derived from peripheral blood mononuclear cells (PBMCs), sampled when the disease was refractory, from a patient treated with antithyroid drugs. The chain's CDR3 is CASEATPHEQYF. Here the CDR3 DNA reads TGTGCCAGCGAGGCCACCCCCCACGAGCAGTACTTC. Full variable domain (missing parts from reference TRBV28 and TRBJ2-7): DVKVTQSSRYLVKRTGEKVFLECVQDMDHENMFWYRQDPGLGLRLIYFSYDVKMKEKGDIPEGYSVSREKKERFSLILESASTNQTSMYLCASEATPHEQYFGPGTRLTVT.